A selection of T cell receptor beta chains follows, all from one sample in a study of blood T cells in healthy people across ages. TCRdb itself ran the 5' RACE reads through MiXCR, one entry per CDR3 protein. The table has roughly 790,000 distinct CDR3 sequences, around 46% seen once; the top ten hold 20% to 25%. Sequencing input: blood. The receptors originated from a woman in her sixties or seventies in good health. CDR3s include the opening cysteine and the closing phenylalanine or tryptophan. The order of the fields is J gene, clone size, D gene, V gene, CDR3 protein, CDR3 DNA. D genes are given only for firm matches. Size values are once, few and many counts, or a class for expanded clones, and some rows have none.

TRBJ2-5,.,.,TRBV12-5,CASGLGGAETQYF,TGTGCTAGTGGTTTGGGGGGCGCCGAGACCCAGTACTTC
TRBJ2-3,.,TRBD1,TRBV20-1,CSARRLGQGAKDTQYF,TGCAGTGCTAGACGATTGGGACAGGGGGCAAAAGATACGCAGTATTTT
TRBJ2-1,.,TRBD2,TRBV4-2,CASSQGGTSGGPPYEQFF,TGTGCCAGCAGCCAGGGGGGGACTAGCGGGGGCCCTCCCTACGAGCAGTTCTTC
TRBJ2-3,few,.,TRBV15,CATSRGVDDSTDTQYF,TGTGCCACCAGCAGAGGGGTCGACGATAGCACAGATACGCAGTATTTT
TRBJ2-5,.,.,TRBV7-3,CASSLQGFSRETQYF,TGTGCCAGCAGCCTCCAGGGGTTTAGCAGAGAGACCCAGTACTTC
TRBJ2-7,many,TRBD2,TRBV7-8,CASSLVMRGGLNEQYF,TGTGCCAGCAGCTTAGTAATGCGGGGGGGCTTGAACGAGCAGTACTTC
TRBJ2-7,.,TRBD2,TRBV29-1,CSARLAGGREQYF,TGCAGCGCCCGACTAGCGGGAGGGCGCGAGCAGTACTTC
TRBJ2-5,.,.,TRBV7-9,CASSLGGAGGVYNEQYF,TGTGCCAGCAGCTTAGGAGGGGCGGGTGGTGTCTACAATGAGCAGTACTTC
TRBJ2-7,.,TRBD1,TRBV3-1,CASSWTGFSYEQYF,TGTGCCAGCAGTTGGACAGGTTTCTCCTACGAGCAGTACTTC
TRBJ2-1,few,.,TRBV18,CASSPQDYNEQFF,TGTGCCAGCTCACCCCAGGACTACAATGAGCAGTTCTTC
TRBJ2-2,.,.,TRBV29-1,CSASGPNTGELFF,TGCAGCGCCTCCGGGCCTAACACCGGGGAGCTGTTTTTT
TRBJ2-7,.,.,TRBV7-2,CASSLVTRSEQYF,TGTGCCAGCAGCTTGGTAACTAGGAGCGAGCAGTACTTC
TRBJ2-7,few,TRBD2,TRBV20-1,CSASTASGSVEQYF,TGCAGTGCTAGCACAGCTAGCGGGTCGGTCGAGCAGTACTTC
TRBJ1-2,.,.,TRBV20-1,CSAMDSGPNYGYTF,TGCAGTGCTATGGACAGTGGGCCTAACTATGGCTACACCTTC
TRBJ1-1,.,.,TRBV6-1,CASSETTVEAFF,TGTGCCAGCAGTGAAACGACCGTTGAAGCTTTCTTT
TRBJ2-7,few,TRBD1,TRBV10-3,CAISAPGQGSYEQYF,TGTGCCATCAGTGCGCCCGGACAGGGCTCCTACGAGCAGTACTTC
TRBJ2-1,.,TRBD2,TRBV10-3,CAISVIAGEGDNEQFF,TGTGCCATCAGTGTAATAGCGGGAGAGGGGGATAATGAGCAGTTCTTC
TRBJ2-4,.,TRBD2,TRBV29-1,CSTLSLAGGQEQYF,TGCAGCACCCTTTCCCTAGCGGGGGGGCAGGAGCAGTACTTC
TRBJ1-5,.,.,TRBV7-9,CASSFLSRPQHF,TGTGCCAGCAGCTTTTTAAGTCGGCCCCAGCATTTT
TRBJ1-5,.,TRBD1,TRBV20-1,CSARDPGQDYSNQPQHF,TGCAGTGCTAGAGATCCGGGACAGGATTATAGCAATCAGCCCCAGCATTTT
TRBJ2-1,few,TRBD2,TRBV4-3,CASSQDEWTSGYNEQFF,TGCGCCAGCAGCCAAGATGAGTGGACTAGCGGCTACAATGAGCAGTTCTTC
TRBJ2-1,.,.,TRBV29-1,CSVGEDNEQFF,TGCAGCGTTGGCGAGGACAATGAGCAGTTCTTC
TRBJ2-2,few,.,TRBV27,CASENGNTGELFF,TGTGCCAGCGAAAACGGGAACACCGGGGAGCTGTTTTTT
TRBJ2-4,.,TRBD1,TRBV20-1,CSAGTGLDIQYF,TGCAGTGCTGGGACAGGGTTGGACATTCAGTACTTC
TRBJ1-2,few,.,TRBV2,CASGERGGYTF,TGTGCCAGCGGGGAACGGGGCGGCTACACCTTC
TRBJ2-7,few,.,TRBV18,CASSRAALSYEQYF,TGTGCCAGCTCAAGAGCAGCGCTATCCTACGAGCAGTACTTC
TRBJ1-2,.,.,TRBV12-3/TRBV12-4,CASCLDTYGGYGYTF,TGTGCCAGTTGTCTCGACACCTACGGCGGCTATGGCTACACCTTC
TRBJ1-6,.,TRBD1,TRBV27,CASNPRETGGSPLHF,TGTGCCAGCAACCCAAGGGAAACAGGGGGTTCACCCCTCCACTTT
TRBJ2-1,many,TRBD2,TRBV6-2/TRBV6-3,CASSDGTSSRWYNEQFF,TGTGCCAGCAGCGATGGGACTAGTAGTCGGTGGTACAATGAGCAGTTCTTC
TRBJ2-7,many,.,TRBV29-1,CSVGDGGGNYEQYF,TGCAGCGTTGGGGATGGGGGGGGCAACTACGAGCAGTACTTC
TRBJ2-1,.,.,TRBV5-1,CASSFSSGPTNQFF,TGCGCCAGCAGCTTCAGTAGCGGACCCACGAACCAGTTCTTC
TRBJ2-1,many,TRBD2,TRBV9,CASRPSGGPYNEQFF,TGTGCCAGCAGACCTAGCGGGGGCCCCTACAATGAGCAGTTCTTC
TRBJ1-5,.,.,TRBV6-5,CASSSAQGNQPQHF,TGTGCCAGCAGTTCTGCTCAGGGCAATCAGCCCCAGCATTTT
TRBJ2-3,.,.,TRBV7-2,CASSGVYWGRGTDTQYF,TGTGCCAGCAGCGGCGTATACTGGGGCAGGGGAACAGATACGCAGTATTTT
TRBJ1-5,.,.,TRBV6-2/TRBV6-3,CASSYDNSNQPQHF,TGTGCCAGCAGTTACGACAATAGCAATCAGCCCCAGCATTTT
TRBJ2-4,.,TRBD1,TRBV5-1,CASSLGTVGPNIQYF,TGCGCCAGCAGCCTGGGGACAGTGGGTCCAAACATTCAGTACTTC
TRBJ1-4,.,.,TRBV10-3,CAISEIGGPTNEKLFF,TGTGCCATCAGTGAGATCGGGGGGCCAACTAATGAAAAACTGTTTTTT
TRBJ2-1,.,TRBD2,TRBV20-1,CSARKAGGSYNEQFF,TGCAGTGCTAGAAAAGCGGGAGGCTCCTACAATGAGCAGTTCTTC
TRBJ2-5,.,.,TRBV29-1,CSVWSRDGRETQYF,TGCAGCGTGTGGTCCCGGGACGGTAGAGAGACCCAGTACTTC
TRBJ1-1,few,.,TRBV6-1,CASSEAEGWAEAFF,TGTGCCAGCAGTGAAGCAGAAGGGTGGGCTGAAGCTTTCTTT
TRBJ2-7,.,TRBD2,TRBV3-1,CASSYSSAGDDEQYF,TGTGCCAGCAGTTACTCGTCTGCGGGGGACGACGAGCAGTACTTC
TRBJ1-5,.,TRBD1,TRBV28,CASNLGQGFVSNQPQHF,TGTGCCAGCAACCTGGGACAGGGCTTTGTAAGCAATCAGCCCCAGCATTTT
TRBJ2-2,.,.,TRBV25-1,CASSDEGAGAGGELFF,TGTGCCAGCAGTGATGAGGGGGCGGGAGCAGGCGGGGAGCTGTTTTTT
TRBJ2-7,few,.,TRBV5-1,CASSLGQGDTYEQYF,TGCGCCAGCAGCTTGGGCCAGGGCGACACCTACGAGCAGTACTTC
TRBJ1-1,few,.,TRBV7-9,CASSLEGFGTEAFF,TGTGCCAGCAGCTTAGAAGGTTTTGGGACTGAAGCTTTCTTT
TRBJ2-5,.,TRBD2,TRBV10-3,CAISELAGGPDEQYF,TGTGCCATCAGTGAGCTAGCGGGGGGGCCAGATGAGCAGTACTTC
TRBJ2-5,.,TRBD2,TRBV6-1,CASSVQRGETQYF,TGTGCCAGCAGTGTTCAGCGGGGGGAGACCCAGTACTTC
TRBJ2-3,.,.,TRBV20-1,CSAPRGGTDTRYF,TGCAGTGCCCCACGAGGAGGTACAGATACGCGGTATTTT
TRBJ2-3,.,.,TRBV24-1,CATSAAGTEDTQYF,TGTGCCACCAGTGCTGCAGGAACGGAGGATACGCAGTATTTT
TRBJ2-5,.,TRBD1,TRBV7-9,CASGWGQGQETQYF,TGTGCCAGCGGCTGGGGACAGGGCCAAGAGACCCAGTACTTC
TRBJ2-7,.,.,TRBV20-1,CSARGSHDGYEQYF,TGCAGTGCTAGGGGCAGCCACGATGGCTACGAGCAGTACTTC
TRBJ2-3,.,.,TRBV7-8,CASSLVVRRTDAQYF,TGTGCCAGCAGCTTAGTGGTCAGGCGCACAGATGCGCAGTATTTT
TRBJ1-2,.,TRBD1,TRBV29-1,CSVGQGAWGYTF,TGCAGCGTTGGACAGGGGGCTTGGGGCTACACCTTC
TRBJ2-4,.,TRBD1,TRBV14,CASSQLDRDFNIQYF,TGTGCCAGCAGCCAATTGGACAGGGACTTCAACATTCAGTACTTC
TRBJ2-3,few,TRBD2,TRBV24-1,CATSDPGTRADTQYF,TGTGCCACCAGTGACCCCGGGACTAGAGCAGATACGCAGTATTTT
TRBJ2-5,few,TRBD1,TRBV7-3,CASSFSGTGGASETQYF,TGTGCCAGCAGCTTCTCAGGGACAGGGGGCGCTTCAGAGACCCAGTACTTC
TRBJ2-5,.,TRBD1,TRBV20-1,CSATGTGWETQYF,TGCAGTGCAACAGGGACAGGGTGGGAGACCCAGTACTTC
TRBJ2-6,few,.,TRBV5-1,CASSPEGNSGANVLTF,TGCGCCAGCAGCCCCGAGGGGAATTCTGGGGCCAACGTCCTGACTTTC
TRBJ2-6,.,.,TRBV7-8,CASSLASISGANVLTF,TGTGCCAGCAGCTTAGCTAGTATCTCTGGGGCCAACGTCCTGACTTTC